The T cell receptor (beta chain) described here comes from a study of shared clonotypes between healthy human individuals. Generated by immunoSEQ multiplex PCR, the TCRdb table keeps only in-frame clones and is missing some. The data show roughly 1,800,000 clones, around 96% seen once. Overall study findings and caveats: Few donors limited the genetic and exposure-history diversity represented. The four-donor shared clonotypes exceeded non-shared clonotypes in generation probability, with non-shared ones scoring lower. Larger estimated richness was generally recorded for naive subsets relative to memory subsets.

This CDR3 is built from 15 residues. Germline assignment: CDR1 MGHRA and CDR2 YSYEKL. Trimming removed 2 bases from V and 4 bases from J, with 12 bases in between. Naive CD8 cells were CD45RO-negative, positively selected for CCR7, excluding terminally differentiated effector memory CD45RA+ cells. This clone has only one observation. Its antigen is as yet unknown. The TCR sequence derives from a man aged 18 to 29 in good health. The material sequenced was naive CD8+ T cells sorted from blood. This chain uses TRBV4-1 with TRBJ1-5; possibly TRBD1 for D (5 bases). CDR3 nucleotides: TGCGCCAGCAGCCAAAGGAGGGGCGGGAATCAGCCCCAGCATTTT. Its protein is CASSQRRGGNQPQHF.